This T cell receptor (beta chain) was profiled in a study of Ad26.COV2.S vaccination and SARS-CoV-2 variants. Study background: The donor belonged to the COV1001 Ad26.COV2.S trial arm.

Overall study results and limits: Placebo recipients trailed vaccine recipients in spike-specific TCR breadth.

Libraries were prepared by immunoSEQ multiplex PCR; TCRdb keeps only in-frame clonotypes and omits some of them. The sample has hundreds of thousands of clones, 80% to 95% seen once. J was trimmed by 4 bases and V by 4 bases; bases with no gene match: 5. The CDR3 length is 14 residues. This sample's treatment: roughly 20 received Ad26.COV2.S at low or high dose, single or two shots; about 5 received placebo; per-sample allocation not given. Samples were taken on day 63 after the first vaccine or placebo injection. SARS-CoV-2 spike from the Wuhan strain was encoded by the vaccine, an Ad26 vector. A single count supports this clone. The antigen remains unidentified.

The source of this sequence is a person between 18 and 65 years old who received the Ad26.COV2.S COVID-19 vaccine or a placebo. The input for sequencing was peripheral blood, taken in a trial of Ad26.COV2.S vaccine versus placebo. The chain combines TRBV5-3 with TRBJ2-5, with TRBD2 identical over 9 bases. TRBV5-3 is classed as an ORF, of uncertain function. This CDR3 reads CARSRGLARETQYF. The DNA of the CDR3 is TGTGCCAGAAGCAGGGGACTAGCACGAGAGACCCAGTACTTC.